The clone carrying this TCR beta chain was observed once. Antigen: not known. The source of the sample is a study of T cell responses to AZD1222 COVID-19 vaccine. Study findings and constraints: White British people made up most donors, females outnumbered males, and clonal diversity was possibly underestimated. Nearly half of spike-specific TCRs reportedly target variant regions that are unmutated in the B.1.351 and B.1.1.7 variants. Baseline antibody screening turned up just a handful of seropositive AZD1222 recipients. The study found Spike-specific TCR breadth and depth rose after two AZD1222 doses.

Sequenced by immunoSEQ multiplex PCR; TCRdb stores in-frame clones only, minus some. Seen here are around 150,000 clones, roughly 92% observed once, and the top ten hold roughly 3.9%. This specimen was peripheral blood, taken 28 days after the second AZD1222 dose. The clonotype originates from an adult who received the AZD1222 COVID-19 vaccine.

The CDR3 is CASRAWTRDTDTQYF. Here the CDR3 DNA reads TGTGCCAGCAGGGCGTGGACTAGAGACACAGATACGCAGTATTTT. The chain uses TRBV2 and TRBJ2-3; the match to TRBD2 covers 7 bases. Germline V lookup: CDR1 SNHLY, CDR2 FYNNEI. The CDR3 extends over 15 amino acids. The V gene end was trimmed by 6 bases and the J gene end by 2 bases; junction bases not matched to a gene: 8.